The rows below give T cell receptor beta chains drawn from one sample of a study of T cell repertoires in cytomegalovirus infection. TCRdb used MiXCR to reprocess the reads, holding one entry per CDR3 protein. The sample comprises approximately 340,000 distinct CDR3 sequences, 25% to 30% of which are singletons, and 20% rests with the top ten. No antigen has been assigned to these receptors. The sequenced sample was cultured PBMCs, obtained from culture after CMV antigen stimulation. The origin of the receptors is a human donor in good health (CMV status not recorded). Some clones in this sample may be carry-over from other donors' samples. Both conserved end residues are part of each CDR3. The D gene is left open where the match is weak. Clone size is not always given. Where it is, it says once, few, many or a class for expanded clones.

D gene: .
clone size: many
CDR3 length: 17
J gene: TRBJ2-6
V gene: TRBV28
CDR3 DNA: TGTGCCAGCAGTTCCCCCTCGGGGGAACCTGGGGCCAACGTCCTGACTTTC
CDR3 protein: CASSSPSGEPGANVLTF

D gene: TRBD1
clone size: many
CDR3 length: 16
J gene: TRBJ1-2
V gene: TRBV28
CDR3 DNA: TGTGCCAGCAGCCCCGCAGGGGGCGGTTCAGTTACCGGCTACACCTTC
CDR3 protein: CASSPAGGGSVTGYTF

D gene: TRBD2
clone size: few
CDR3 length: 16
J gene: TRBJ2-5
V gene: TRBV7-2
CDR3 DNA: TGTGCCAGCAGCCCCACAGGCGGGAGGTTACAAGAGACCCAGTACTTC
CDR3 protein: CASSPTGGRLQETQYF

D gene: .
clone size: .
CDR3 length: 17
J gene: TRBJ2-7
V gene: TRBV12-3/TRBV12-4
CDR3 DNA: TGTGCCAGCAGTTTGAGGCCAGCTTTTCTCAGGGCCTACGAGCAGTACTTC
CDR3 protein: CASSLRPAFLRAYEQYF

D gene: TRBD2
clone size: .
CDR3 length: 16
J gene: TRBJ2-1
V gene: TRBV7-9
CDR3 DNA: TGTGCCAGCAGCTCTAGAGCGGGGGGTAACTACAATGAGCAGTTCTTC
CDR3 protein: CASSSRAGGNYNEQFF

D gene: TRBD2
clone size: many
CDR3 length: 16
J gene: TRBJ2-5
V gene: TRBV20-1
CDR3 DNA: TGCAGTGCCCGCTCCGGGACTAGCGGGATTCAAGAGACCCAGTACTTC
CDR3 protein: CSARSGTSGIQETQYF

D gene: .
clone size: few
CDR3 length: 16
J gene: TRBJ1-5
V gene: TRBV28
CDR3 DNA: TGTGCCAGCAGTTCATATCATGGGGGGCGCACTCAGCCCCAGCATTTT
CDR3 protein: CASSSYHGGRTQPQHF

D gene: .
clone size: few
CDR3 length: 16
J gene: TRBJ2-7
V gene: TRBV6-1
CDR3 DNA: TGTGCCAGCATTTTACGCTCAGGAGTCACAGGCTACGAGCAGTACTTC
CDR3 protein: CASILRSGVTGYEQYF

D gene: .
clone size: few
CDR3 length: 14
J gene: TRBJ1-2
V gene: TRBV6-5
CDR3 DNA: TGTGCCGGCAGTGGAGGGGCGGTTAACTATGGCTACACCTTC
CDR3 protein: CAGSGGAVNYGYTF

D gene: TRBD1
clone size: few
CDR3 length: 14
J gene: TRBJ1-4
V gene: TRBV30
CDR3 DNA: TGTGCCTGGAGCCCCCGGGACAGGGTGCAAAAACTGTTTTTT
CDR3 protein: CAWSPRDRVQKLFF

D gene: TRBD1
clone size: few
CDR3 length: 14
J gene: TRBJ1-2
V gene: TRBV19
CDR3 DNA: TGTGCCAGTAGGGGGGACAGGAGTGACTATGGCTACACCTTC
CDR3 protein: CASRGDRSDYGYTF

D gene: .
clone size: .
CDR3 length: 12
J gene: TRBJ1-2
V gene: TRBV5-6
CDR3 DNA: TGTGCCAGCAGTACTACAAACTATGGCTACACCTTC
CDR3 protein: CASSTTNYGYTF

D gene: TRBD1
clone size: .
CDR3 length: 16
J gene: TRBJ1-2
V gene: TRBV4-1
CDR3 DNA: TGCGCCAGCAGCCAATACGGACAGGGGATCCCCTATGGCTACACCTTC
CDR3 protein: CASSQYGQGIPYGYTF

D gene: .
clone size: few
CDR3 length: 14
J gene: TRBJ2-1
V gene: TRBV6-1
CDR3 DNA: TGTGCCAGCAGTGCTACTTGGAGGGGGGGAGAAGGATTCTTC
CDR3 protein: CASSATWRGGEGFF

D gene: .
clone size: few
CDR3 length: 16
J gene: TRBJ2-5
V gene: TRBV24-1
CDR3 DNA: TGTGCCACCAGTGATTTTGGGACAATCGGGGAAGAGACCCAGTACTTC
CDR3 protein: CATSDFGTIGEETQYF

D gene: .
clone size: many
CDR3 length: 13
J gene: TRBJ1-5
V gene: TRBV6-1
CDR3 DNA: TGTGCCAGCAGTGAACGGCAGGGCCAGCCCCAGCATTTT
CDR3 protein: CASSERQGQPQHF

D gene: .
clone size: once
CDR3 length: 14
J gene: TRBJ1-1
V gene: TRBV3-1
CDR3 DNA: TGTGCCAGCAGCCAAGTGGAGCAGAACACTGAAGCTTTCTTT
CDR3 protein: CASSQVEQNTEAFF

D gene: TRBD2
clone size: .
CDR3 length: 15
J gene: TRBJ2-3
V gene: TRBV5-4
CDR3 DNA: TGTGCCAGCAGCCAGGGACTAGCGGGCCTCAATACGCAGTATTTT
CDR3 protein: CASSQGLAGLNTQYF